Following are 10 T cell receptor beta chains from one sample sequenced in a study of regulatory T cells in long-lasting Graves disease. Specified time point: newly diagnosed GD, antithyroid drugs for less than 3 months. Researchers made the TCR library from RNA that was extracted from PBMCs. TCR beta libraries were built with iRepertoire HTBI primers and Arm-PCR of CDR3 regions. MiXCR, run by TCRdb on the multiplex PCR reads, gives a single entry per CDR3 protein. This table has 420,000 or so distinct CDR3 sequences, about a sixth appearing once. This sample also appeared in a second study, on T cells in Graves' hyperthyroidism and ophthalmopathy.

This material consisted of peripheral blood mononuclear cells (PBMCs), taken at new diagnosis, from a patient treated with antithyroid drugs. These receptor sequences come from a woman aged 18-29 years with Graves disease.

At least ten counts were recorded for this clonotype. This chain connects TRBV27 to TRBJ2-3, with 10 bases that match TRBD2. The J segment lost 0 bases and the V segment lost 6 bases, leaving 9 bases of the junction unmatched. Germline V gene lookup returns CDR1 MNHEY and CDR2 SMNVEV (reference sequence). The CDR3 is 17 amino acids. The CDR3 DNA reads TGTGCCAGCAGCCGGACTAGCGGTTCTGCTAGCACAGATACGCAGTATTTT. It yields the protein CASSRTSGSASTDTQYF.

Ten or more counts support this clonotype. At one boundary the junction diverges from the germline segment, which might be a read error. This chain uses TRBV3-1 with TRBJ1-2; D remains unclear. This CDR3 spans 15 amino acids. Germline-derived CDR1 and CDR2 are LGHDT and YNNKEL (reference sequence). This chain's CDR3 is CASSEDEGYGYGYTF. The CDR3 DNA follows: TGTGCCAGCAGCGAAGATGAGGGTTACGGCTATGGCTACACCTTC.

The chain combines TRBV19 with TRBJ2-1, with 11 bases matching TRBD2. The CDR3 spans 14 residues. Germline CDR1 is LNHDA and CDR2 is SQIVND (reference sequence). V lost 8 bases, J lost 0 bases, and 0 bases stayed unmatched. As DNA, the CDR3 is TGTGCCAGTGGACTAGCGGGCTCCTACAATGAGCAGTTCTTC. Translated, it gives CASGLAGSYNEQFF.

This clonotype was seen ten or more times. The chain carries TRBV28 and TRBJ1-2, with TRBD1 identical over 8 bases. The CDR3 runs to 13 residues. CDR1 is MDHEN and CDR2 is SYDVKM in the germline V gene. J was trimmed by 7 bases and V by 5 bases; bases with no gene match: 6. In DNA, the CDR3 is TGTGCCAGCAGTCGGACAGGGTCTGCTGGCTACACCTTC. The encoded protein is CASSRTGSAGYTF.

This rearrangement joins TRBV20-1 to TRBJ1-3; possibly TRBD1 for D (5 bases). CDR3 length: 14 amino acids. Trimming cost V 5 bases and J 2 bases, with 13 bases left between them. The germline CDR1 and CDR2 sequences are DFQATT and SNEGSKA (reference sequence). CDR3 in DNA: TGCAGTGCTGCATACCAGGGCCCTGGAAACACCATATATTTT. This codes for CSAAYQGPGNTIYF.

This clonotype was counted many times. CDR3 DNA: TGTGCCAGCAGTCCCCTAGGGGGACTAGGCGACACCGGGGAGCTGTTTTTT. Translating it yields CASSPLGGLGDTGELFF. The rearrangement uses TRBV12-3 or TRBV12-4 and TRBJ2-2, with 8 bases aligning to TRBD2. The trim removed 5 bases at V and 3 bases at J, leaving 11 bases unmatched. This CDR3 contains 17 residues.

In its sample, this clonotype was seen a few times. This chain joins TRBV2 and TRBJ2-3; D gene unclear. The CDR3 sequence is 11 residues long. V lost 8 bases and J lost 5, with 8 bases in between. CDR1 SNHLY and CDR2 FYNNEI come from the germline V gene. DNA for the CDR3: TGTGCCAGCGGTCAAAAAGATACGCAGTATTTT. Translating gives CASGQKDTQYF.

This clonotype appeared a few times. J is TRBJ1-6 and V is TRBV15; D is unclear. The germline V gene encodes CDR1 LNHNV and CDR2 YYDKDF (reference sequence). The CDR3 runs 15 residues. The ends were cut back, 0 bases at V and 7 bases at J, with 10 bases in the middle. The CDR3 bases are TGTGCCACCAGCAGAGACCAAAACGCAAATTCACCCCTCCACTTT. Protein product: CATSRDQNANSPLHF.

The sample holds a few counts of this clonotype. V gene TRBV9 combines with J gene TRBJ2-3; TRBD1 might be the D (5 bases). The V end was cut by 0 bases, the J end by 6 bases, with 11 bases between. Germline CDR1 SGDLS, CDR2 YYNGEE. This CDR3 contains 14 residues. The CDR3 sequence is CASSVVQGLDTQYF. The CDR3 DNA follows: TGTGCCAGCAGCGTAGTTCAGGGTCTCGATACGCAGTATTTT. Supplemented by reference TRBV9 and TRBJ2-3, the full variable domain reads DSGVTQTPKHLITATGQRVTLRCSPRSGDLSVYWYQQSLDQGLQFLIQYYNGEERAKGNILERFSAQQFPDLHSELNLSSLELGDSALYFCASSVVQGLDTQYFGPGTRLTVL.

This clonotype was counted many times. The rearrangement uses TRBV24-1 and TRBJ2-2, with 8 bases lining up with TRBD1. CDR3 length equals 18 residues. Germline CDR1 is KGHDR and CDR2 is SFDVKD. Germline trimming cut 3 bases from V and 4 bases from J; bases unmatched to any gene: 12. This chain's CDR3 is CATSDPPGQGLSTGELFF. CDR3 coding DNA: TGTGCCACCAGTGATCCACCCGGACAGGGCTTAAGCACCGGGGAGCTGTTTTTT.